Listed below are T cell receptor beta chains from one sample, sequenced in a study of vaccination effects on CD4 cells after COVID-19. Profiled with immunoSEQ multiplex PCR; TCRdb holds only in-frame clones, not every one. This sample has about 24,000 clones, with 74% found just once. The antigens these receptors bind are not known. Sequenced here: CD4+ T cells from PBMCs cultured with SARS-CoV-2 spike peptides, sampled before COVID-19 vaccination. These receptors all come from a human donor who received a COVID-19 vaccine. Each CDR3 is given without its conserved first and last residue.

v_gene: TRBV29-1
j_gene: TRBJ2-5
CDR3aa: SAQGQVETQY

v_gene: TRBV11-3
j_gene: TRBJ2-3
CDR3aa: ASSTGQGANTDTQY

v_gene: TRBV2
j_gene: TRBJ2-3
CDR3aa: ASSASTDTQY

v_gene: TRBV2
j_gene: TRBJ1-5
CDR3aa: ASKTDRGRNQPQH

v_gene: TRBV4-1
j_gene: TRBJ2-3
CDR3aa: ASSRGLAGGRSTDTQY

v_gene: TRBV7-8
j_gene: TRBJ1-4
CDR3aa: ASLLGPATNEKLF

v_gene: TRBV4-2
j_gene: TRBJ2-4
CDR3aa: ASSQGETKNIQY

v_gene: TRBV5-4
j_gene: TRBJ2-3
CDR3aa: ASSAYRDRVTDTQY

v_gene: TRBV5-1
j_gene: TRBJ1-2
CDR3aa: ASSTGQTPYGYT

v_gene: TRBV27
j_gene: TRBJ1-1
CDR3aa: ASSPPGGTEAF

v_gene: TRBV19
j_gene: TRBJ1-2
CDR3aa: ASSIGPTYGYT

v_gene: TRBV10-2
j_gene: TRBJ2-1
CDR3aa: ASQTSLARTGATHEQF

v_gene: TRBV5-1
j_gene: TRBJ2-1
CDR3aa: ASSVSGSSYNEQF

v_gene: TRBV19
j_gene: TRBJ1-4
CDR3aa: ASKEQGVQGHEKLF

v_gene: TRBV25-1
j_gene: TRBJ1-1
CDR3aa: ASARRTENTEAF

v_gene: TRBV3-1/TRBV3-2
j_gene: TRBJ1-6
CDR3aa: ASSQDWKAGVGSYNSPLH

v_gene: TRBV3-1/TRBV3-2
j_gene: TRBJ2-2
CDR3aa: ASSQTGELF

v_gene: TRBV2
j_gene: TRBJ2-3
CDR3aa: ASTQPGTRAARTSTDTQY

v_gene: TRBV27
j_gene: TRBJ2-7
CDR3aa: ASSLALSYEQY

v_gene: TRBV6-1
j_gene: TRBJ1-1
CDR3aa: ASSDPGSVWAAF

v_gene: TRBV3-1/TRBV3-2
j_gene: TRBJ2-1
CDR3aa: ASSSRTSGGEQF

v_gene: TRBV9
j_gene: TRBJ2-6
CDR3aa: ASSATGGAYGANVLT

v_gene: TRBV3-1/TRBV3-2
j_gene: TRBJ2-1
CDR3aa: ASSLQLAGVSSYNEQF

v_gene: TRBV7-8
j_gene: TRBJ1-2
CDR3aa: ASSERMGRGPGDGYT

v_gene: TRBV5-1
j_gene: TRBJ2-4
CDR3aa: ASSLFGGPGNIQY

v_gene: TRBV27
j_gene: TRBJ2-5
CDR3aa: ASSPSGMAFQGASETQY

v_gene: TRBV3-1/TRBV3-2
j_gene: TRBJ2-2
CDR3aa: ASTGTGELF

v_gene: TRBV19
j_gene: TRBJ2-3
CDR3aa: ASSTSGQSTDTQY

v_gene: TRBV4-1
j_gene: TRBJ2-1
CDR3aa: ASSQEGSGLEQF

v_gene: TRBV3-1/TRBV3-2
j_gene: TRBJ2-5
CDR3aa: ASSLGHLQETQY

v_gene: TRBV5-1
j_gene: TRBJ2-5
CDR3aa: ASSLHSGGVQETQY

v_gene: TRBV6-5
j_gene: TRBJ1-2
CDR3aa: ASSYRGGYGYT

v_gene: TRBV7-2
j_gene: TRBJ2-1
CDR3aa: ASSLAVGQQF

v_gene: TRBV19
j_gene: TRBJ2-1
CDR3aa: ASSVELAGDSYNEQF

v_gene: TRBV19
j_gene: TRBJ1-2
CDR3aa: ATYILGEGGGGYT

v_gene: TRBV4-1
j_gene: TRBJ2-7
CDR3aa: ASSRGDGFYEQY

v_gene: TRBV9
j_gene: TRBJ1-3
CDR3aa: ASSVGPGSFSSGNTIY

v_gene: TRBV24-1
j_gene: TRBJ2-3
CDR3aa: ATSDISTDTQY

v_gene: TRBV5-1
j_gene: TRBJ1-1
CDR3aa: ASSLAQMNTEAF

v_gene: TRBV3-1/TRBV3-2
j_gene: TRBJ2-7
CDR3aa: ASSQAPDRGRQY